The 30 T cell receptor beta chains below come from one sample, sequenced in a study of blood T cell repertoires in COVID-19. Repertoires were generated with immunoSEQ multiplex PCR, while TCRdb's copy carries only in-frame clones and drops some. In the table there are under 200,000 clones, 89% of which are singletons. What was sequenced was PBMCs or T cells enriched from blood (not recorded which). These receptors originate from a woman aged 18 to 35 who had recovered from COVID-19.

The rearrangement joins TRBV4-1 to TRBJ2-1; possible D gene TRBD1, 5 bases. CDR3 length: 14 amino acids. CDR1 and CDR2 from the germline V gene are MGHRA and YSYEKL. Trimming removed 5 bases at V and 0 bases at J, with 8 bases between. Here the CDR3 reads CASSARGSYNEQFF. CDR3 nucleotides: TGCGCCAGCAGCGCAAGGGGCTCCTACAATGAGCAGTTCTTC.

This clone was counted a few times. The V call is TRBV11-2, the J call TRBJ1-2; 10 bases agree with TRBD1. V trimming: 3 bases; J trimming: 5 bases; junction bases outside the gene matches: 6. This CDR3 is built from 15 residues. CDR1 is SGHAT, CDR2 FQNNGV, per germline. CDR3 nucleotides: TGTGCCAGCAGCTTCACCGACAGGGGGCTTTATGGCTACACCTTC. Translating it yields CASSFTDRGLYGYTF.

CDR3 loop: CASSEASQGDYGYTF. The CDR3 nucleotides are TGTGCCAGCAGTGAAGCGTCTCAGGGGGACTATGGCTACACCTTC. The rearrangement uses TRBV6-1 and TRBJ1-2; 7 bases are a match to TRBD1. The length of the CDR3 is 15 residues. J was trimmed by 3 bases and V by 0 bases; bases with no gene match: 4. Germline CDR1 is MNHNS and CDR2 is SASEGT.

On this clone itself: Other DNA sequences of this sample code for an identical CDR3. The chain has TRBV28 and TRBJ1-2; D possibly corresponds to TRBD1 (6 bases). Germline-derived CDR1 and CDR2 are MDHEN and SYDVKM. V was cut by 5 bases and J by 2 bases, with 9 bases left in between. This CDR3 region has 13 residues. This CDR3 is CASSPTGNYGYTF. CDR3 coding DNA: TGTGCCAGCAGTCCAACAGGGAACTATGGCTACACCTTC.

This chain links TRBV28 with TRBJ2-1; possibly TRBD2 for D (7 bases). Germline-derived CDR1 and CDR2 are MDHEN and SYDVKM. The CDR3 is 15 residues long. The V and J ends lost 6 bases and 6 bases respectively, with 18 bases between them. DNA for the CDR3: TGTGCCAGCAGCCGTGGGGGGGGCGGAGGCAATGAGCAGTTCTTC. It encodes CASSRGGGGGNEQFF. Variable domain in full (rest from reference TRBV28 and TRBJ2-1): DVKVTQSSRYLVKRTGEKVFLECVQDMDHENMFWYRQDPGLGLRLIYFSYDVKMKEKGDIPEGYSVSREKKERFSLILESASTNQTSMYLCASSRGGGGGNEQFFGPGTRLTVL.

Here the CDR3 reads CSVEDQDSYEQYF. DNA of the CDR3: TGCAGCGTTGAAGATCAGGACTCCTACGAGCAGTACTTC. The chain links TRBV29-1 to TRBJ2-7; D is unresolved. V lost 0 bases, J lost 0 bases, and 6 bases lay in between. The CDR3 covers 13 residues. Germline V gene data show CDR1 as SQVTM and CDR2 as ANQGSEA.

This clone was seen just once. This sequence joins TRBV6-5 and TRBJ1-3, with a weak D call TRBD1 (6 bases). Germline CDR1 and CDR2: MNHEY and SVGAGI. This CDR3 region has 13 residues. The V end lost 6 bases, the J end lost 6 bases, and 12 bases lay between the germline ends. The CDR3 sequence: CASSGGQSNTIYF. In DNA, the CDR3 is TGTGCCAGCAGCGGGGGGCAGTCAAACACCATATATTTT.

V gene TRBV5-4 combines with J gene TRBJ1-4; 7 bases line up with TRBD1. Looked up from germline, CDR1 is SGHNT and CDR2 is YYREEE (reference sequence). With V trimmed by 0 bases and J by 5 bases, 7 bases remained unmatched. The CDR3 is made up of 16 amino acids. In DNA, the CDR3 is TGTGCCAGCAGCTTGGGGTCGACAGGGATCAATGAAAAACTGTTTTTT. This encodes CASSLGSTGINEKLFF.

The chain links TRBV18 to TRBJ1-4, with a tentative D call TRBD1 (5 bases). Looked up from germline, CDR1 is KGHSH and CDR2 is LQKENI. Between the trimmed V and J ends, which lost 2 bases and 0 bases, there was a span of 7 bases. This CDR3 comprises 15 residues. The CDR3 sequence: CASSPDRTTNEKLFF. CDR3 DNA sequence: TGTGCCAGCTCACCAGACAGAACAACTAATGAAAAACTGTTTTTT.

J is TRBJ1-2 and V is TRBV5-6; tentatively, D is TRBD1 (6 bases). The CDR3 contains 13 residues. The germline gives CDR1 SGHDT, CDR2 YYEEEE. The ends were cut back, 5 bases at V and 4 bases at J, with 12 bases in the middle. DNA for the CDR3: TGTGCCAGCAGAGGACAGCCCCTCTATGGCTACACCTTC. Encoded protein: CASRGQPLYGYTF.

The chain links TRBV2 to TRBJ2-7; TRBD2 is a possible D gene (6 bases). V dropped 5 bases and J dropped 7 bases, with 15 bases sitting between them. CDR1 SNHLY and CDR2 FYNNEI come from the germline V gene. CDR3 size: 13 residues. The DNA for the CDR3 is TGTGCCAGCAGTTCTAATTCCGGGACTGAGCAGTACTTC. Protein: CASSSNSGTEQYF.

This clone was observed once. The chain employs TRBV5-1 and TRBJ2-3; 10 bases line up with TRBD2. CDR1 is SGHRS, CDR2 YFSETQ, per germline. The CDR3 covers 14 residues. V trimming: 7 bases; J trimming: 6 bases; junction bases outside the gene matches: 8. CDR3 nucleotides: TGCGCCAGCGATTCCGGGACTAGCGTTGATACGCAGTATTTT. This sequence encodes CASDSGTSVDTQYF. The full variable domain, rest sourced from reference TRBV5-1 and TRBJ2-3, is KAGVTQTPRYLIKTRGQQVTLSCSPISGHRSVSWYQQTPGQGLQFLFEYFSETQRNKGNFPGRFSGRQFSNSRSEMNVSTLELGDSALYLCASDSGTSVDTQYFGPGTRLTVL.

J is TRBJ1-1 and V is TRBV2, with TRBD1 matching 12 bases. The CDR3 totals 16 residues. V trimming: 1 base; J trimming: 6 bases; junction bases outside the gene matches: 6. Looked up from germline, CDR1 is SNHLY and CDR2 is FYNNEI. The CDR3 spells CASSEGGTGGTAEAFF. CDR3 DNA: TGTGCCAGCAGTGAAGGTGGGACAGGGGGCACGGCTGAAGCTTTCTTT.

The chain has TRBV10-2 and TRBJ2-7; the D gene is possibly TRBD1 (5 bases). Germline CDR1 is WSHSY and CDR2 is SAAADI. Between the trimmed V and J ends, which lost 4 bases and 5 bases, there was a span of 27 bases. The CDR3 is 18 amino acids. The CDR3: CASSGSSIRGEKSNEQYF. DNA for the CDR3: TGCGCCAGCAGTGGATCATCTATAAGGGGCGAAAAGTCCAACGAGCAGTACTTC.

V usage is TRBV7-9 and J usage is TRBJ2-5; D might be TRBD2 (5 bases). V was shortened by 2 bases and J by 7 bases, with 11 bases between the two germline ends. This CDR3 has 13 amino acids. CDR1 and CDR2 (germline): SEHNR, FQNEAQ (reference sequence). The DNA of the CDR3 is TGTGCCAGCAGCTTAAAAGGGAGTGGGACCCAGTACTTC. It specifies CASSLKGSGTQYF.

The rearrangement links TRBV28 to TRBJ2-3; D not certain. Looked up from germline, CDR1 is MDHEN and CDR2 is SYDVKM. The CDR3 sequence is 15 residues long. Trimming took off 4 bases at V and 7 bases at J, with 18 bases between the two ends. The CDR3 DNA is TGTGCCAGCAGTTCATTCAACACCTTGGCTCATACGCAGTATTTT. The encoded protein is CASSSFNTLAHTQYF.

The rearrangement links TRBV6-5 to TRBJ1-3, with D possibly being TRBD1 (6 bases). CDR3 length: 15 amino acids. V lost 5 bases and J lost 0, with 11 bases in between. Germline CDR1 and CDR2: MNHEY and SVGAGI. CDR3 bases: TGTGCCAGCAGTCCAGACAGGAGCTCTGGAAACACCATATATTTT. It specifies CASSPDRSSGNTIYF.

The chain links TRBV19 to TRBJ1-5, with D perhaps matching TRBD1 (6 bases). The CDR3 is 16 amino acids. In germline, CDR1 is LNHDA, CDR2 SQIVND (reference sequence). Deletions cut 2 bases from V and 0 bases from J, with 11 bases between. The CDR3 protein is CASSISGGHSNQPQHF. CDR3 DNA sequence: TGTGCCAGTAGTATAAGCGGGGGGCATAGCAATCAGCCCCAGCATTTT. Full variable domain (missing parts from reference TRBV19 and TRBJ1-5): DGGITQSPKYLFRKEGQNVTLSCEQNLNHDAMYWYRQDPGQGLRLIYYSQIVNDFQKGDIAEGYSVSREKKESFPLTVTSAQKNPTAFYLCASSISGGHSNQPQHFGDGTRLSIL.

The chain uses TRBV12-5 and TRBJ1-2; D is uncertain. The ends were cut back, 4 bases at V and 5 bases at J, with 8 bases in the middle. Germline CDR1 LGHNT, CDR2 FRNRAP. The CDR3 is 12 residues long. In DNA form, the CDR3 reads TGTGCTAGTGGTTCCGAACTATATGGCTACACCTTC. It is translated as CASGSELYGYTF.

The rearrangement joins TRBV19 to TRBJ2-1, with TRBD1 matching over 9 bases. Germline V CDR1 and CDR2: LNHDA, SQIVND (reference sequence). CDR3 size: 14 residues. Losses at the gene ends were 3 bases for V and 9 bases for J; bases not matched to a gene: 6. CDR3 residues: CASSIQTGGSEQFF. The CDR3 bases are TGTGCCAGTAGTATCCAGACAGGGGGGAGTGAGCAGTTCTTC.

V gene TRBV7-9 combines with J gene TRBJ1-2, with 7 positions matching TRBD1. Germline V gives CDR1 SEHNR, CDR2 FQNEAQ (reference sequence). CDR3 length equals 16 residues. V dropped 0 bases and J dropped 4; count of bases not matched to a gene: 8. The CDR3 DNA reads TGTGCCAGCAGCTTAGCACGGCCAGGGGGAACCTATGGCTACACCTTC. Translated: CASSLARPGGTYGYTF.

This clone was seen a single time. This chain uses TRBV5-4 with TRBJ1-6; 7 bases agree with TRBD1. The germline V gene encodes CDR1 SGHNT and CDR2 YYREEE (reference sequence). The CDR3 runs to 18 residues. The trim removed 0 bases at V and 6 bases at J, leaving 12 bases unmatched. Here the CDR3 DNA reads TGTGCCAGCAGCTTGGGCGGGACAGCCCCGGGGGTTAATTCACCCCTCCACTTT. It is translated as CASSLGGTAPGVNSPLHF.

This clone was detected only a few times. The rearrangement links TRBV28 to TRBJ1-4; possible D gene TRBD1, 6 bases. Germline V gene data show CDR1 as MDHEN and CDR2 as SYDVKM. CDR3 size: 13 residues. Trimming removed 9 bases at V and 3 bases at J, with 11 bases between. CDR3 loop: CASKDSSNEKLFF. The CDR3 DNA reads TGTGCCAGTAAGGACAGCTCTAATGAAAAACTGTTTTTT.

The V call is TRBV3-1 (or the pseudogene TRBV3-2), the J call TRBJ1-2, with D hard to call. Trimming pared 7 bases from V and 0 bases from J, leaving 18 bases between. CDR3 length: 16 amino acids. CDR1 is LGHDT and CDR2 is YNNKEL in the germline V gene (reference sequence). The CDR3 protein is CASTPAGRRSNYGYTF. Here the CDR3 DNA reads TGTGCCAGCACCCCGGCAGGCCGCCGATCTAACTATGGCTACACCTTC.

The chain is built from TRBV19 and TRBJ1-5; D not certain. There are 16 residues in the CDR3. The V gene's germline CDR1 is LNHDA and CDR2 SQIVND (reference sequence). Deletions cut 0 bases from V and 4 bases from J, with 13 bases between. The CDR3 nucleotides are TGTGCCAGTAGTATAGAGTGGGCAGGAACTAATCAGCCCCAGCATTTT. It specifies CASSIEWAGTNQPQHF. Variable domain in full (rest from reference TRBV19 and TRBJ1-5): DGGITQSPKYLFRKEGQNVTLSCEQNLNHDAMYWYRQDPGQGLRLIYYSQIVNDFQKGDIAEGYSVSREKKESFPLTVTSAQKNPTAFYLCASSIEWAGTNQPQHFGDGTRLSIL.

V gene TRBV5-1 combines with J gene TRBJ2-2, with 8 bases that match TRBD2. J gave up 4 bases and V 3 bases, and 11 bases lay outside the gene matches. CDR3 length: 17 residues. The V gene's germline CDR1 is SGHRS and CDR2 YFSETQ. The CDR3 loop is CASSSERRGVTTGELFF. As DNA, the CDR3 is TGCGCCAGCAGCTCGGAGAGGCGGGGGGTTACCACCGGGGAGCTGTTTTTT. Full variable domain (remainder filled in from reference TRBV5-1 and TRBJ2-2): KAGVTQTPRYLIKTRGQQVTLSCSPISGHRSVSWYQQTPGQGLQFLFEYFSETQRNKGNFPGRFSGRQFSNSRSEMNVSTLELGDSALYLCASSSERRGVTTGELFFGEGSRLTVL.

The chain uses TRBV28 and TRBJ2-1; no reliable D call. CDR3 length: 13 amino acids. Germline CDR1 and CDR2: MDHEN and SYDVKM. Between the trimmed V and J ends, which lost 2 bases and 10 bases, there was a span of 12 bases. The CDR3 loop reads CASSLTGQGEQFF. CDR3 DNA sequence: TGTGCCAGCAGTTTAACTGGGCAAGGCGAGCAGTTCTTC.

The gene calls are TRBV29-1 and TRBJ1-4; weak D call: TRBD1 (5 bases). Trimming left V 8 bases short and J 3 bases short, with 10 bases between. This CDR3 region has 12 residues. Germline CDR1 and CDR2: SQVTM and ANQGSEA. The CDR3 DNA reads TGCAGCCGGGGGAGGCCTAATGAAAAACTGTTTTTT. This encodes CSRGRPNEKLFF.

This clone appeared once. The rearrangement uses TRBV6-5 and TRBJ1-2; D is possibly TRBD1 (5 bases). V gave up 0 bases and J gave up 6 bases, with 17 bases separating them. The germline gives CDR1 MNHEY, CDR2 SVGAGI. The CDR3 totals 16 residues. CDR3 sequence (DNA): TGTGCCAGCAGTTACTCACAGGCCGAAGTCGTAAATGGCTACACCTTC. This codes for CASSYSQAEVVNGYTF.

The chain has TRBV6-5 and TRBJ2-1; D might be TRBD2 (6 bases). The CDR3 is 13 residues long. Germline CDR1 reads MNHEY; CDR2 reads SVGAGI. V gave up 1 base and J gave up 5 bases, with 6 bases separating them. CDR3 bases: TGTGCCAGCAGTTACTGGGGGGACAATGAGCAGTTCTTC. Residues: CASSYWGDNEQFF.